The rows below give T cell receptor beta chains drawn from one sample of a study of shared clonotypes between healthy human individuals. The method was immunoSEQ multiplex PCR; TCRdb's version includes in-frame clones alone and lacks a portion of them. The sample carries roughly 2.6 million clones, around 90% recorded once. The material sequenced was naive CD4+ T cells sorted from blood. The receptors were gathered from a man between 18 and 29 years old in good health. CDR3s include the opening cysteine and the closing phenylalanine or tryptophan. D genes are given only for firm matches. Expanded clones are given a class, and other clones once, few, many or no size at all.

CDR3nt: TGTGCCAGTAGCCTGACAGGGGTGCGGGGCTACACCTTC
CDR3aa: CASSLTGVRGYTF
v_gene: TRBV19
len: 13
d_gene: TRBD1
j_gene: TRBJ1-2
abundance: NA

CDR3nt: TGTGCCAGCACCCACGGCGCCCTCTACGAGCAGTACTTC
CDR3aa: CASTHGALYEQYF
v_gene: TRBV6-5
len: 13
d_gene: NA
j_gene: TRBJ2-7
abundance: NA

CDR3nt: TGTGCCAGCGAGACAGGGGTTCCCTACGAGCAGTACTTC
CDR3aa: CASETGVPYEQYF
v_gene: TRBV28
len: 13
d_gene: TRBD1
j_gene: TRBJ2-7
abundance: once

CDR3nt: TGTGCCAGCAGCAACAACAGGCTGACCACGGAGGGATACGAGCAGTACTTC
CDR3aa: CASSNNRLTTEGYEQYF
v_gene: TRBV7-2
len: 17
d_gene: NA
j_gene: TRBJ2-7
abundance: once

CDR3nt: TGTGCCAGCAGCAACTCTAGCGGGAGTGGCTTC
CDR3aa: CASSNSSGSGF
v_gene: TRBV6-1
len: 11
d_gene: TRBD2
j_gene: TRBJ2-7
abundance: NA

CDR3nt: TGTGCCAGCAGTGAATATGGCCAGGCCCGATCCTATAATTCACCCCTCCACTTT
CDR3aa: CASSEYGQARSYNSPLHF
v_gene: TRBV25-1
len: 18
d_gene: NA
j_gene: TRBJ1-6
abundance: NA

CDR3nt: TGTGCCATCCGTAGTAGGGAGGACGGGGAGCTGTTTTTT
CDR3aa: CAIRSREDGELFF
v_gene: TRBV10-3
len: 13
d_gene: NA
j_gene: TRBJ2-2
abundance: NA

CDR3nt: TGTGCCAGCAGTTACTTGGGGACAGTCAATTCACCCCTCCACTTT
CDR3aa: CASSYLGTVNSPLHF
v_gene: TRBV6-5
len: 15
d_gene: TRBD1
j_gene: TRBJ1-6
abundance: NA

CDR3nt: TGTGCCAGCAGTACCGGGACCCGTAATGAAAAACTGTTTTTT
CDR3aa: CASSTGTRNEKLFF
v_gene: TRBV6-5
len: 14
d_gene: NA
j_gene: TRBJ1-4
abundance: NA

CDR3nt: TGTGCCAGCAGCTTAGCCGCGGGAGTAGGGCATCCGCAGTATTTT
CDR3aa: CASSLAAGVGHPQYF
v_gene: TRBV7-9
len: 15
d_gene: TRBD2
j_gene: TRBJ2-3
abundance: NA

CDR3nt: TGTGCCAGCAGCTTCGACAGTCGATCCAATCAGCCCCAGCATTTT
CDR3aa: CASSFDSRSNQPQHF
v_gene: TRBV5-8
len: 15
d_gene: NA
j_gene: TRBJ1-5
abundance: NA

CDR3nt: TGTGCCTGGAGTGTAATCGGGGGGGCCAATGAGCAGTTCTTC
CDR3aa: CAWSVIGGANEQFF
v_gene: TRBV30
len: 14
d_gene: TRBD2
j_gene: TRBJ2-1
abundance: NA

CDR3nt: TGCGCCAGCAGCACCGGACAGGGTAACACCGGGGAGCTGTTTTTT
CDR3aa: CASSTGQGNTGELFF
v_gene: TRBV5-1
len: 15
d_gene: TRBD1
j_gene: TRBJ2-2
abundance: NA

CDR3nt: TGTGCCAGCTCACCACCGGGGACAGGCAGGGGTGGGGCCAACGTCCTGACTTTC
CDR3aa: CASSPPGTGRGGANVLTF
v_gene: TRBV18
len: 18
d_gene: TRBD1
j_gene: TRBJ2-6
abundance: NA

CDR3nt: TGCACCAGCAGCCACATTGTTAGCAGGCATACCTACGAGCAGTACTTC
CDR3aa: CTSSHIVSRHTYEQYF
v_gene: TRBV1
len: 16
d_gene: NA
j_gene: TRBJ2-7
abundance: NA

CDR3nt: TGTGCCAGCAGTGACCCCACTAGTAGCAGGGAGACCCAGTACTTC
CDR3aa: CASSDPTSSRETQYF
v_gene: TRBV6-1
len: 15
d_gene: NA
j_gene: TRBJ2-5
abundance: NA

CDR3nt: TGTGCCAGCACCCGGGACTCCAACACCGGGGAGCTGTTTTTT
CDR3aa: CASTRDSNTGELFF
v_gene: TRBV6-5
len: 14
d_gene: NA
j_gene: TRBJ2-2
abundance: once

CDR3nt: TGTGCCAGCAGCCCTACCCCGGCTAGCGGGAGGTATGAGCAGTACTTC
CDR3aa: CASSPTPASGRYEQYF
v_gene: TRBV7-6
len: 16
d_gene: TRBD2
j_gene: TRBJ2-7
abundance: NA

CDR3nt: TGTGCCAGCAGTGCCGGCGGAGGTGAAAAACTGTTTTTT
CDR3aa: CASSAGGGEKLFF
v_gene: TRBV2
len: 13
d_gene: NA
j_gene: TRBJ1-4
abundance: NA

CDR3nt: TGTGCCATCAGTTCCGGGACCGCGAACACCGGGGAGCTGTTTTTT
CDR3aa: CAISSGTANTGELFF
v_gene: TRBV10-3
len: 15
d_gene: NA
j_gene: TRBJ2-2
abundance: once

CDR3nt: TGTGCCAGTAGTACAGGACCGGGCACTGGAAACACCATATATTTT
CDR3aa: CASSTGPGTGNTIYF
v_gene: TRBV19
len: 15
d_gene: NA
j_gene: TRBJ1-3
abundance: NA

CDR3nt: TGCGCCAGCAGCTTGGCTCGGACTGAAGCTTTCTTT
CDR3aa: CASSLARTEAFF
v_gene: TRBV5-1
len: 12
d_gene: NA
j_gene: TRBJ1-1
abundance: few

CDR3nt: TGTGCCAGCAGCCGGCGGACAGGGGCCGTTAATCAGCCCCAGCATTTT
CDR3aa: CASSRRTGAVNQPQHF
v_gene: TRBV7-8
len: 16
d_gene: TRBD1
j_gene: TRBJ1-5
abundance: NA

CDR3nt: TGTGCCAGCAGTGAGGCCAGATACAATGAGCAGTTCTTC
CDR3aa: CASSEARYNEQFF
v_gene: TRBV25-1
len: 13
d_gene: NA
j_gene: TRBJ2-1
abundance: NA

CDR3nt: TGTGCCAGCAGCGACAGTACCCAAGAGACCCAGTACTTC
CDR3aa: CASSDSTQETQYF
v_gene: TRBV28
len: 13
d_gene: NA
j_gene: TRBJ2-5
abundance: NA

CDR3nt: TGTGCCTGGACTCTTAGGGGGAACACTGAAGCTTTCTTT
CDR3aa: CAWTLRGNTEAFF
v_gene: TRBV30
len: 13
d_gene: NA
j_gene: TRBJ1-1
abundance: NA

CDR3nt: TGTGCCAGCAGCTTGGCGGGGGCGCAAAGCGGGGAGCTGTTTTTT
CDR3aa: CASSLAGAQSGELFF
v_gene: TRBV5-4
len: 15
d_gene: NA
j_gene: TRBJ2-2
abundance: NA

CDR3nt: TGTGCCAGTATAGACCAAATCGGGGGCAATCAGCCCCAGCATTTT
CDR3aa: CASIDQIGGNQPQHF
v_gene: TRBV19
len: 15
d_gene: NA
j_gene: TRBJ1-5
abundance: few

CDR3nt: TGTGCCAGCACCAGAACAGGGACCAATCAGCCCCAGCATTTT
CDR3aa: CASTRTGTNQPQHF
v_gene: TRBV2
len: 14
d_gene: NA
j_gene: TRBJ1-5
abundance: NA

CDR3nt: TGTGCCAGTAGTATAGTACTCGGGCAGAACTATGGCTACACCTTC
CDR3aa: CASSIVLGQNYGYTF
v_gene: TRBV19
len: 15
d_gene: NA
j_gene: TRBJ1-2
abundance: NA

CDR3nt: TGTGCCAGCAGCGTAGGAGCTAGCGGGGGGACCGGGGAGCTGTTTTTT
CDR3aa: CASSVGASGGTGELFF
v_gene: TRBV9
len: 16
d_gene: TRBD2
j_gene: TRBJ2-2
abundance: NA

CDR3nt: TGTGCCAGCAGCTTGGACGGTACGGACACCGGGGAGCTGTTTTTT
CDR3aa: CASSLDGTDTGELFF
v_gene: TRBV11-2
len: 15
d_gene: NA
j_gene: TRBJ2-2
abundance: NA

CDR3nt: TGTGCCAGCAGCTTAGGTGGGACTAGCGGACTCCGATACGAGCAGTACTTC
CDR3aa: CASSLGGTSGLRYEQYF
v_gene: TRBV7-6
len: 17
d_gene: TRBD2
j_gene: TRBJ2-7
abundance: NA

CDR3nt: TGCGCCAGCAGCTTAGGCGAATCGAACACTGAAGCTTTCTTT
CDR3aa: CASSLGESNTEAFF
v_gene: TRBV5-1
len: 14
d_gene: NA
j_gene: TRBJ1-1
abundance: NA

CDR3nt: TGTGCCGGACTAGCGGGAGGGCCTGGTAATGAGCAGTTCTTC
CDR3aa: CAGLAGGPGNEQFF
v_gene: TRBV30
len: 14
d_gene: TRBD2
j_gene: TRBJ2-1
abundance: NA

CDR3nt: TGTGCCAGCAGCCTGCGACCGGGGTCTGGGGCCAACGTCCTGACTTTC
CDR3aa: CASSLRPGSGANVLTF
v_gene: TRBV28
len: 16
d_gene: NA
j_gene: TRBJ2-6
abundance: NA

CDR3nt: TGTGCCAGCAGCACCGGGACAGGGGAAGGGGCCCAGTACTTC
CDR3aa: CASSTGTGEGAQYF
v_gene: TRBV7-9
len: 14
d_gene: TRBD1
j_gene: TRBJ2-5
abundance: NA

CDR3nt: TGCGCCAGCAGTGAGTTATGGTCGGCAGGGAAAGAGACCCAGTACTTC
CDR3aa: CASSELWSAGKETQYF
v_gene: TRBV10-1
len: 16
d_gene: NA
j_gene: TRBJ2-5
abundance: NA

CDR3nt: TGTGCCAGCATCCTCTTCCGAGGGCCTGGGGCCAACGTCCTGACTTTC
CDR3aa: CASILFRGPGANVLTF
v_gene: TRBV7-9
len: 16
d_gene: NA
j_gene: TRBJ2-6
abundance: once

CDR3nt: TGTGCCGGTGCACGGGGGTTGGGGGAGCAGTACTTC
CDR3aa: CAGARGLGEQYF
v_gene: TRBV6-1
len: 12
d_gene: NA
j_gene: TRBJ2-7
abundance: NA

CDR3nt: TGTGCCAGCAGCACTAGTGGTTTCCGACAGGGCTATGGCTACACCTTC
CDR3aa: CASSTSGFRQGYGYTF
v_gene: TRBV7-2
len: 16
d_gene: TRBD1
j_gene: TRBJ1-2
abundance: NA

CDR3nt: TGTGCCAGCGGTGGACGACAGGGGAGTTCACCCCTCCACTTT
CDR3aa: CASGGRQGSSPLHF
v_gene: TRBV28
len: 14
d_gene: TRBD1
j_gene: TRBJ1-6
abundance: few

CDR3nt: TGTGCCAGCAGTTATTATACAGGGAGCACTGAAGCTTTCTTT
CDR3aa: CASSYYTGSTEAFF
v_gene: TRBV6-5
len: 14
d_gene: NA
j_gene: TRBJ1-1
abundance: NA

CDR3nt: TGTGCCAGCAGTTACTGGAGGGTCGCCGAAAACACCATATATTTT
CDR3aa: CASSYWRVAENTIYF
v_gene: TRBV6-6
len: 15
d_gene: NA
j_gene: TRBJ1-3
abundance: NA

CDR3nt: TGTGCCAGCAGCAAGCAGGCTAACTATGGCTACACCTTC
CDR3aa: CASSKQANYGYTF
v_gene: TRBV7-2
len: 13
d_gene: NA
j_gene: TRBJ1-2
abundance: NA

CDR3nt: TGTGCCAGCAGACTCACCCGGCCGGACACCATATATTTT
CDR3aa: CASRLTRPDTIYF
v_gene: TRBV28
len: 13
d_gene: NA
j_gene: TRBJ1-3
abundance: NA

CDR3nt: TGTGCCAGCAGTTACCTACAGGGGTCCACTGAAGCTTTCTTT
CDR3aa: CASSYLQGSTEAFF
v_gene: TRBV6-5
len: 14
d_gene: TRBD1
j_gene: TRBJ1-1
abundance: NA

CDR3nt: TGTGCCAGCAGCCGCGATGTGGACAGCTATGGCTACACCTTC
CDR3aa: CASSRDVDSYGYTF
v_gene: TRBV7-8
len: 14
d_gene: NA
j_gene: TRBJ1-2
abundance: NA

CDR3nt: TGCGCCAGCAGCGAAAGCGGGAGCCCCTACAATGAGCAGTTCTTC
CDR3aa: CASSESGSPYNEQFF
v_gene: TRBV5-1
len: 15
d_gene: TRBD2
j_gene: TRBJ2-1
abundance: NA

CDR3nt: TGTGCCAGCAGCGGACAGGGGAACGCCGGGGAGCTGTTTTTT
CDR3aa: CASSGQGNAGELFF
v_gene: TRBV9
len: 14
d_gene: TRBD1
j_gene: TRBJ2-2
abundance: once

CDR3nt: TGTGCCATCTCCCAGGGTACAGGAACTGGGGCCAACGTCCTGACTTTC
CDR3aa: CAISQGTGTGANVLTF
v_gene: TRBV10-3
len: 16
d_gene: NA
j_gene: TRBJ2-6
abundance: NA

CDR3nt: TGTGCCACCAGCAGAGTCCCCATCGGGGTGGTATCAGGTTACCTCACCTACGAGCAGTACTTC
CDR3aa: CATSRVPIGVVSGYLTYEQYF
v_gene: TRBV15
len: 21
d_gene: NA
j_gene: TRBJ2-7
abundance: NA

CDR3nt: TGTGCCAGCAGCTTGGCCCTTTCAGGCTCCTTCTACGAGCAGTACTTC
CDR3aa: CASSLALSGSFYEQYF
v_gene: TRBV5-6
len: 16
d_gene: NA
j_gene: TRBJ2-7
abundance: NA

CDR3nt: TGCGCCAGCAGCATCTTCGACAGCCATAGCAATCAGCCCCAGCATTTT
CDR3aa: CASSIFDSHSNQPQHF
v_gene: TRBV5-1
len: 16
d_gene: NA
j_gene: TRBJ1-5
abundance: NA

CDR3nt: TGCAGCGTTGATATCCTGGAAAACATTCAGTACTTC
CDR3aa: CSVDILENIQYF
v_gene: TRBV29-1
len: 12
d_gene: NA
j_gene: TRBJ2-4
abundance: NA

CDR3nt: TGTGCCAGCAGTGAAGCGAGGATGGCACCCCTCCACTTT
CDR3aa: CASSEARMAPLHF
v_gene: TRBV6-1
len: 13
d_gene: NA
j_gene: TRBJ1-6
abundance: NA

CDR3nt: TGTGCCAGCAGCTTTTACGTGCCTGGTTCCGACGAGCAGTACTTC
CDR3aa: CASSFYVPGSDEQYF
v_gene: TRBV7-9
len: 15
d_gene: NA
j_gene: TRBJ2-7
abundance: NA

CDR3nt: TGTGCCATCAGTGATGGGGACAGGGGCTATGGCTACACCTTC
CDR3aa: CAISDGDRGYGYTF
v_gene: TRBV10-3
len: 14
d_gene: TRBD1
j_gene: TRBJ1-2
abundance: NA